The 14 T cell receptor beta chains given below trace back to one sample, sequenced in a study of T-cell reconstitution after alpha-beta-depleted transplantation in children. TCRbeta library preparation incorporated unique molecular identifiers. TCRdb re-called the PCR reads through MiXCR, storing one row per CDR3 protein. The repertoire consists of a few hundred thousand distinct CDR3 sequences, with roughly 22% occurring once and the leading ten covering around 4%. Sequenced material: PBMCs from the stem cell graft donor, taken from the stem cell graft. The receptors here all came from a human donor who donated a stem cell graft to a child with acute myeloid leukemia.

This clonotype was detected many times. V is TRBV20-1 and J is TRBJ2-3; D possibly corresponds to TRBD2 (5 bases). The CDR3 spans 16 residues. The V end was cut by 0 bases, the J end by 0 bases, with 13 bases between. Germline values: CDR1 DFQATT, CDR2 SNEGSKA (reference sequence). The CDR3 loop is CSARDEVAWSTDTQYF. The CDR3 nucleotides are TGCAGTGCTAGAGATGAGGTAGCGTGGAGCACAGATACGCAGTATTTT.

About this clonotype itself: A much larger clone sits a single nucleotide away, making a read error possible. This chain connects TRBV7-2 to TRBJ1-1; D uncertain. V gave up 3 bases and J gave up 2 bases, with 7 bases separating them. Per the germline V gene, CDR1 is SGHTA and CDR2 is FQGNSA. The CDR3 sequence is 13 residues long. The CDR3 region is CASSFSHNTEAFF. The DNA for the CDR3 is TGTGCCAGCAGCTTCTCCCATAACACTGAAGCTTTCTTT.

This clonotype has only a few counts. The chain carries TRBV20-1 and TRBJ1-1; no clear D. Germline V gene data show CDR1 as DFQATT and CDR2 as SNEGSKA (reference sequence). This CDR3 has 12 amino acids. The V gene lost 3 bases and the J gene lost 1 base, with 6 bases spanning the gap. In nucleotides, the CDR3 is TGCAGTGCTAGGCCAGAGAACACTGAAGCTTTCTTT. Translating it yields CSARPENTEAFF.

This chain connects TRBV12-3 or TRBV12-4 to TRBJ2-5, with 12 bases fitting TRBD1. The CDR3 consists of 15 residues. J lost 5 bases, V lost 8 bases, and 9 bases had no gene match. DNA for the CDR3: TGTGCCAGCTCGCCCGGGACAGGGGGCTTGGAGACCCAGTACTTC. This codes for CASSPGTGGLETQYF.

The rearrangement joins TRBV12-3 or TRBV12-4 to TRBJ2-5; 8 bases map to TRBD2. Unmatched junction bases numbered 22, after V lost 6 bases and J lost 7 bases. The CDR3 totals 18 residues. In DNA, the CDR3 is TGTGCCAGCAGCCCTAATCTGCTCGCGGGACTAGAGGTTCGGACCCAGTACTTC. Its translation is CASSPNLLAGLEVRTQYF.

The rearrangement links TRBV28 to TRBJ2-7, with D perhaps TRBD1 or TRBD2 (6 bases each). CDR3 size: 16 residues. CDR1 is MDHEN, CDR2 SYDVKM, per germline. Trimming removed 6 bases at V and 1 base at J, with 19 bases between. The CDR3 loop is CASSLRGAIRSYEQYF. CDR3 in DNA: TGTGCCAGCAGCCTGAGGGGGGCAATTAGGTCCTACGAGCAGTACTTC.

The chain employs TRBV12-3 or TRBV12-4 and TRBJ2-1, with TRBD2 matching over 8 bases. J lost 8 bases, V lost 3 bases, and 6 bases had no gene match. CDR3 size: 14 residues. The CDR3 spells CASSFGGGLDEQFF. CDR3 DNA: TGTGCCAGCAGTTTCGGGGGGGGCTTGGATGAGCAGTTCTTC.

This clonotype has just a few counts. This chain uses TRBV27 with TRBJ1-2; 8 bases map to TRBD1. V shed 5 bases and J 8 bases; nucleotides not matched to a gene: 10. CDR1 is MNHEY, CDR2 SMNVEV, per germline (reference sequence). This CDR3 region has 14 residues. The CDR3 loop is CASSIQGAKWGYTF. DNA for the CDR3: TGTGCCAGCAGTATTCAGGGGGCGAAGTGGGGCTACACCTTC.

There are a few counts of this clonotype. This chain connects TRBV27 to TRBJ1-2, with 10 bases lining up with TRBD1. V lost 6 bases and J lost 13; bases outside the gene matches: 11. There are 13 residues in the CDR3. Looked up from germline, CDR1 is MNHEY and CDR2 is SMNVEV (reference sequence). In DNA, the CDR3 is TGTGCCAGCAGAATCGCCGGGACAGGGGACTTCACCTTC. Its protein product is CASRIAGTGDFTF.

This clonotype was observed many times. This sequence joins TRBV4-3 and TRBJ2-7, with D uncertain. Germline CDR1 reads LGHNA; CDR2 reads YSLEER. The CDR3 is 13 residues long. V lost 0 bases and J lost 8, with 11 bases in between. The chain's CDR3 is CASSQDRVDKQYF. Here the CDR3 DNA reads TGCGCCAGCAGCCAAGATAGGGTCGATAAGCAGTACTTC.

The rearrangement uses TRBV4-1 and TRBJ2-3; 10 bases are a match to TRBD2. Germline CDR1 MGHRA, CDR2 YSYEKL. J gave up 2 bases and V 1 base, and 6 bases lay outside the gene matches. The CDR3 sequence is 17 residues long. CDR3 in DNA: TGCGCCAGCAGCCAAGGGCAAGGGACTAGCGACACAGATACGCAGTATTTT. Its protein is CASSQGQGTSDTDTQYF.

This clonotype was seen a handful of times. The rearrangement uses TRBV12-3 or TRBV12-4 and TRBJ1-2, with TRBD1 matching over 7 bases. The CDR3 has 16 residues. V lost 5 bases to trimming and J lost 4 bases; unmatched junction nucleotides: 13. CDR3 sequence reads: CASSPGQSHPIYGYTF. In nucleotides, the CDR3 is TGTGCCAGCAGTCCGGGACAGAGTCACCCTATCTATGGCTACACCTTC.

The gene calls are TRBV15 and TRBJ2-7; 7 bases align to TRBD2. The V and J ends lost 0 bases and 2 bases, in that order; junction bases with no gene match: 16. The CDR3 is made up of 19 amino acids. CDR1 LNHNV and CDR2 YYDKDF come from the germline V gene (reference sequence). The CDR3 bases are TGTGCCACCAGCAGAGATCCTGTCGGTAGGCGGGAGTTCGCCTACGAGCAGTACTTC. It encodes CATSRDPVGRREFAYEQYF. The full variable domain, its missing parts supplied by reference TRBV15 and TRBJ2-7, is DAMVIQNPRYQVTQFGKPVTLSCSQTLNHNVMYWYQQKSSQAPKLLFHYYDKDFNNEADTPDNFQSRRPNTSFCFLDIRSPGLGDTAMYLCATSRDPVGRREFAYEQYFGPGTRLTVT.

The table lists this clonotype with many counts. CDR3 coding DNA: TGCGCCAGCAGCCAAGACGGGAGGACCAATGAGCAGTTCTTC. It translates to CASSQDGRTNEQFF. The chain links TRBV4-3 to TRBJ2-1; 7 positions match TRBD2. CDR1 is LGHNA and CDR2 is YSLEER in the germline V gene. The junction had 2 bases not matched to a gene; V was cut back by 0 bases and J by 6 bases. This CDR3 has 14 residues.